Sequencing of this T cell receptor beta chain was carried out in a study of T cells in Graves' hyperthyroidism and ophthalmopathy. TCR beta CDR3 region amplification was performed from RNA transcripts. First-round RT-PCR with HTBI primers amplified the TCR CDR3 region. TCRdb recomputed calls from the multiplex PCR reads with MiXCR, one row per CDR3 protein. The sample lists about 380,000 distinct CDR3 sequences, less than 20% seen once, with 40% in the top ten. Patients having uncontrolled infection, another autoimmune disease, pregnancy or lactation were not included. Out of over 7.5 ml of fresh peripheral blood came the PBMCs. Sequenced material: blood. The TCR comes from a man younger than 30 with Graves' ophthalmopathy.

CDR3 sequence: CASSQVSAGAGRTDTQYF. The CDR3 DNA reads TGCGCCAGCAGCCAAGTTTCGGCTGGGGCCGGCCGCACAGATACGCAGTATTTT. The rearrangement links TRBV4-1 to TRBJ2-3, with D possibly being TRBD1 (5 bases). Germline-derived CDR1 and CDR2 are MGHRA and YSYEKL. The CDR3 runs to 18 residues. V lost 1 base and J lost 1, with 18 bases in between.